Following are 32 T cell receptor beta chains from one sample sequenced in a study of blood T cells in healthy people across ages. PCR was performed a second time for about 7 to 12 cycles using a sample-barcoded 5' primer and a J-beta primer mix. TCRdb redid the calling of the 5' RACE reads with MiXCR, one entry per CDR3 protein. The data hold fewer than 2,000,000 distinct CDR3 sequences, with about 31% observed a single time. The sequencing input was blood. These TCRs come from a woman aged 30 to 39 in good health.

The CDR3 nucleotides are TGTGCCAGCACGGCAAACCAGCCGACAGATACGCAGTATTTT. Its translation: CASTANQPTDTQYF. The genes are TRBV2 and TRBJ2-3, with D hard to call. V was shortened by 7 bases and J by 3 bases, with 14 bases between the two germline ends. The CDR3 has 14 residues. The germline CDR1 and CDR2 sequences are SNHLY and FYNNEI.

This rearrangement joins TRBV4-2 to TRBJ2-1; 13 bases match TRBD2. Judging by the DNA end, TRBJ2-7 fits better; the J call may be wrong. This CDR3 region has 17 residues. The germline V gene encodes CDR1 LGHNA and CDR2 YNFKEQ. For the CDR3, the DNA is TGTGCCAGCAGCCAAGAAGTCCGGACTAGCGGGAGCAATGAGCAGTACTTC. Translation gives CASSQEVRTSGSNEQYF.

The rearrangement joins TRBV5-4 to TRBJ2-7; D remains unclear. Germline CDR1 is SGHNT and CDR2 is YYREEE (reference sequence). The CDR3 runs to 14 residues. V gave up 1 base and J gave up 3 bases, with 11 bases separating them. The CDR3: CASSLPGVDYEQYF. CDR3 nucleotide sequence: TGTGCCAGCAGCTTGCCGGGCGTAGACTACGAGCAGTACTTC.

This clonotype was found many times. J is TRBJ2-1 and V is TRBV20-1; D is undetermined. From germline, CDR1 is DFQATT and CDR2 SNEGSKA (reference sequence). The germline V and J ends were trimmed by 3 bases and 8 bases, with 14 bases remaining between them. The CDR3 totals 13 residues. CDR3 nucleotides: TGCAGTGCTAGGTTGGTATTATTCGATGAGCAGTTCTTC. This gives the protein CSARLVLFDEQFF.

The table lists this clonotype with a few counts. The chain employs TRBV15 and TRBJ1-5; a weak D match, TRBD1 (6 bases). The CDR3 has 15 amino acids. Germline CDR1 reads LNHNV; CDR2 reads YYDKDF (reference sequence). With 8 bases removed from V and 6 bases from J, the gap between germline ends came to 20 bases. CDR3 DNA sequence: TGTGCCACCGGCCTGGGACATCCACGGGGTCAGCCCCAGCATTTT. Encoded protein: CATGLGHPRGQPQHF.

The V call is TRBV24-1, the J call TRBJ2-1; 8 bases match TRBD1. There are 17 residues in the CDR3. V was clipped by 3 bases and J by 1 base; unmatched bases: 7. Germline CDR1 and CDR2: KGHDR and SFDVKD. CDR3 bases: TGTGCCACCAGTGATGCAGGGGGCGAAAAATCCTACAATGAGCAGTTCTTC. This translates into CATSDAGGEKSYNEQFF.

The chain combines TRBV6-9 with TRBJ2-1; 7 bases match TRBD2. Germline V gives CDR1 MNHGY, CDR2 SVAAGI. V was clipped by 8 bases and J by 13 bases; unmatched bases: 5. The CDR3 contains 10 residues. The CDR3 DNA follows: TGTGCCAGCGGGGGGGAAGATCAGTTCTTC. As protein: CASGGEDQFF.

This clonotype was detected only a few times. The chain employs TRBV5-1 and TRBJ2-3; 7 bases align to TRBD1. The V gene end was trimmed by 0 bases and the J gene end by 3 bases; junction bases not matched to a gene: 7. CDR3 size: 16 residues. CDR1 and CDR2 (germline): SGHRS, YFSETQ. This chain's CDR3 is CASSLAKGAPTDTQYF. The CDR3 DNA sequence: TGCGCCAGCAGCTTGGCCAAGGGGGCGCCGACAGATACGCAGTATTTT.

V gene TRBV5-4 combines with J gene TRBJ2-3; D may correspond to TRBD1 or TRBD2 (5 bases each). V shed 7 bases and J shed 4 bases, with 13 bases lying between them. The CDR3 consists of 13 residues. Germline V lookup: CDR1 SGHNT, CDR2 YYREEE (reference sequence). CDR3 DNA: TGTGCCAGCCGCCCGAGGGGCGCAGATACGCAGTATTTT. Its translation: CASRPRGADTQYF.

The chain recombines TRBV14 with TRBJ1-5, with D possibly matching TRBD1 (6 bases). Germline V CDR1 and CDR2: SGHDN, FVKESK. This CDR3 contains 14 residues. V shed 4 bases and J shed 4 bases, with 11 bases lying between them. Here the CDR3 reads CASSPPGHNQPQHF. CDR3 sequence (DNA): TGTGCCAGCAGCCCGCCGGGACATAATCAGCCCCAGCATTTT. Combining the CDR3 with reference TRBV14 and TRBJ1-5 gives the whole variable domain EAGVTQFPSHSVIEKGQTVTLRCDPISGHDNLYWYRRVMGKEIKFLLHFVKESKQDESGMPNNRFLAERTGGTYSTLKVQPAELEDSGVYFCASSPPGHNQPQHFGDGTRLSIL.

V is TRBV3-1 and J is TRBJ2-5; 7 bases fit TRBD1. The junction had 6 bases not matched to a gene; V was cut back by 6 bases and J by 5 bases. CDR1 LGHDT and CDR2 YNNKEL come from the germline V gene (reference sequence). This CDR3 has 13 residues. The DNA of the CDR3 is TGTGCCAGCAGGCGACAGGGAGAGGAGACCCAGTACTTC. This codes for CASRRQGEETQYF.

The V and J genes are TRBV11-2 and TRBJ2-5; 9 bases fit TRBD1. The last part of the DNA fits TRBJ2-7 better; the J call may be wrong. This CDR3 has 15 amino acids. Germline loops: CDR1 SGHAT, CDR2 FQNNGV. The CDR3 sequence: CASSPLGQGFVEQYF. The DNA of the CDR3 is TGTGCCAGCAGCCCCTTGGGACAGGGTTTCGTCGAGCAGTACTTC.

The chain recombines TRBV7-2 with TRBJ2-1; no reliable D call. V lost 9 bases to trimming and J lost 2 bases, with 20 bases between them. Germline loops: CDR1 SGHTA, CDR2 FQGNSA. This CDR3 has 16 residues. The CDR3 coding sequence is TGTGCCAGTAGCCTTGAGTGGCACGGCCCCTACAATGAGCAGTTCTTC. Translation gives CASSLEWHGPYNEQFF.

V usage is TRBV28 and J usage is TRBJ2-2, with a weak D call TRBD1 (5 bases). V dropped 4 bases and J dropped 1 base, with 16 bases sitting between them. This CDR3 is built from 17 residues. Per germline, CDR1 MDHEN and CDR2 SYDVKM. Here the CDR3 DNA reads TGTGCCAGCAGTTACCGAATCTTAGGACAGAACACCGGGGAGCTGTTTTTT. Protein product: CASSYRILGQNTGELFF.

The rearrangement links TRBV10-3 to TRBJ2-7; 7 nucleotides match TRBD2. This CDR3 comprises 14 residues. V gave up 6 bases and J gave up 0 bases; unmatched junction bases: 5. The germline V gene encodes CDR1 ENHRY and CDR2 SYGVKD. CDR3 coding DNA: TGTGCCATCAGGGGAGGGGAAGGCTCCTACGAGCAGTACTTC. This codes for CAIRGGEGSYEQYF.

This clonotype was counted between two and nine times. This chain uses TRBV29-1 with TRBJ2-7, with D possibly TRBD1 on 6 matching bases. There are 15 residues in the CDR3. Trimming took 0 bases from V and 3 from J, leaving 15 bases between them. CDR1 and CDR2 (germline): SQVTM, ANQGSEA. In DNA, the CDR3 is TGCAGCGTTGAAGAGGGGGCCAGGGTGGGCTACGAGCAGTACTTC. This codes for CSVEEGARVGYEQYF.

This chain connects TRBV20-1 to TRBJ2-3; perhaps TRBD2 as D (6 bases). V was shortened by 0 bases and J by 4 bases, with 14 bases between the two germline ends. This CDR3 region has 15 residues. CDR1 is DFQATT, CDR2 SNEGSKA, per germline (reference sequence). CDR3 in amino acids: CSARDRPGVSDTQYF. In DNA form, the CDR3 reads TGCAGTGCTAGAGATCGCCCGGGGGTCTCAGATACGCAGTATTTT.

This clonotype was seen a few times. This rearrangement joins TRBV7-6 to TRBJ1-1; 9 bases agree with TRBD1. V was pared by 5 bases and J by 5 bases, with 3 bases of the junction left unmatched. The germline gives CDR1 SGHVS, CDR2 FNYEAQ. The CDR3 has 13 amino acids. DNA of the CDR3: TGTGCCAGCAGCCAAGGGACAGGGACTGAAGCTTTCTTT. Its translation: CASSQGTGTEAFF.

This clonotype showed up many times. The chain links TRBV27 to TRBJ2-7; possibly TRBD2 for D (5 bases). The CDR3 is made up of 14 amino acids. In germline, CDR1 is MNHEY, CDR2 SMNVEV (reference sequence). V lost 5 bases and J 7 bases, leaving 18 bases between the germline ends. The CDR3 bases are TGTGCCAGCAGTAAAGGACTGGGATTTTTGGAGCAGTACTTC. Translated, it gives CASSKGLGFLEQYF.

This clonotype was seen a handful of times. The chain has TRBV28 and TRBJ2-1, with 8 bases identical to TRBD2. J gave up 3 bases and V 7 bases, and 2 bases lay outside the gene matches. CDR1 is MDHEN, CDR2 SYDVKM, per germline. This CDR3 has 13 amino acids. The CDR3 loop reads CASKAGGYNEQFF. CDR3 DNA sequence: TGTGCCAGCAAGGCGGGGGGCTACAATGAGCAGTTCTTC.

This chain joins TRBV12-3 or TRBV12-4 and TRBJ2-5; 12 bases match TRBD2. V lost 1 base, J lost 0 bases, and 6 bases stayed unmatched. CDR3 length equals 18 residues. The CDR3 region is CASSLGLAGVQYQETQYF. Written as DNA, the CDR3 is TGTGCCAGCAGTTTAGGACTAGCGGGGGTCCAGTACCAAGAGACCCAGTACTTC.

This clonotype has more than one count but fewer than ten. This sequence joins TRBV9 and TRBJ2-7; the D gene could be TRBD1 or TRBD2 (5 bases each). The germline V and J ends were trimmed by 0 bases and 0 bases, with 10 bases remaining between them. CDR3 length: 15 amino acids. The V gene's germline CDR1 is SGDLS and CDR2 YYNGEE. CDR3 in amino acids: CASSVGGDGSYEQYF. CDR3 bases: TGTGCCAGCAGCGTAGGAGGGGACGGCTCCTACGAGCAGTACTTC.

Turning to this clonotype: Germline is not matched at one junction end, which may reflect a read error. CDR3 in DNA: TGTGCCGGCAGCCCGTTGATAAGTGGTATGAACACTGAAGCTTTCTTT. The encoded protein is CAGSPLISGMNTEAFF. The genes are TRBV7-6 and TRBJ1-1; D unclear. This CDR3 spans 16 amino acids. Germline CDR1 and CDR2: SGHVS and FNYEAQ. Full variable domain (rest looked up from reference TRBV7-6 and TRBJ1-1): GAGVSQSPRYKVTKRGQDVALRCDPISGHVSLYWYRQALGQGPEFLTYFNYEAQQDKSGLPNDRFSAERPEGSISTLTIQRTEQRDSAMYRCAGSPLISGMNTEAFFGQGTRLTVV.

This clonotype was detected only a few times. The V gene is TRBV5-1, the J gene TRBJ1-1; the match to TRBD1 covers 7 bases. CDR1 and CDR2 from the germline V gene are SGHRS and YFSETQ. The length of the CDR3 is 14 residues. V was pared by 2 bases and J by 3 bases, with 4 bases of the junction left unmatched. CDR3 coding DNA: TGCGCCAGCAGCTTTAGGGGGCAGGACACTGAAGCTTTCTTT. It is translated as CASSFRGQDTEAFF.

On this clonotype: A read error may be the cause here, since a much bigger clone is one base away. The chain has TRBV29-1 and TRBJ2-7; no clear D gene. Germline CDR1 SQVTM, CDR2 ANQGSEA. The CDR3 totals 15 residues. Trimming shortened V by 5 bases and J by 6 bases, and 23 bases separated the two germline ends. CDR3 in amino acids: CSVSFGWQASGEQYF. The CDR3 DNA reads TGCAGCGTTAGTTTCGGGTGGCAGGCGTCGGGCGAGCAGTACTTC.

Only a few counts were recorded for this clonotype. The chain joins TRBV4-2 to TRBJ1-2; D is ambiguous. CDR1 is LGHNA and CDR2 is YNFKEQ in the germline V gene. Trimming pared 2 bases from V and 6 bases from J, leaving 10 bases between. The CDR3 length is 13 residues. Here the CDR3 reads CASSQRSSDGYTF. DNA of the CDR3: TGTGCCAGCAGCCAACGCAGCTCAGATGGCTACACCTTC.

In its sample, this clonotype was seen a few times. A read error may produce the germline difference seen at one junction end. The gene calls are TRBV5-1 and TRBJ1-1, with D tentatively TRBD1 (6 bases). The V gene's germline CDR1 is SGHRS and CDR2 YFSETQ. The CDR3 sequence is 15 residues long. The CDR3 region is CASSLERGGNTEAFF. DNA of the CDR3: TGTGCCAGCAGTTTAGAGAGAGGGGGAAACACTGAAGCTTTCTTT.

This clonotype was recorded a few times. The rearrangement uses TRBV14 and TRBJ2-3, with TRBD1 as a possible D gene (6 bases). Trimming shortened V by 0 bases and J by 1 base, and 14 bases separated the two germline ends. The length of the CDR3 is 17 residues. The germline gives CDR1 SGHDN, CDR2 FVKESK. The chain's CDR3 is CASSQEGHSGGTDTQYF. The CDR3 DNA sequence: TGTGCCAGCAGCCAAGAGGGACATTCTGGTGGCACAGATACGCAGTATTTT.

The sample holds a few counts of this clonotype. J is TRBJ2-3 and V is TRBV20-1; D remains ambiguous. The CDR3 is 15 amino acids. Trimming took 3 bases from V and 0 from J, leaving 13 bases between them. Germline assignment: CDR1 DFQATT and CDR2 SNEGSKA (reference sequence). The CDR3: CSASWRRLSTDTQYF. The DNA for the CDR3 is TGCAGTGCTAGTTGGCGGCGACTTAGCACAGATACGCAGTATTTT.

The J gene is TRBJ2-1, the V gene TRBV5-1, with TRBD2 as a possible D gene (7 bases). This CDR3 has 15 residues. V shed 0 bases and J shed 9 bases, with 16 bases lying between them. Germline CDR1 reads SGHRS; CDR2 reads YFSETQ. The CDR3 DNA follows: TGCGCCAGCAGCTTGGCGGCGGCGGGGGCGGGTGAGCAGTTCTTC. Protein sequence: CASSLAAAGAGEQFF.

The chain carries TRBV5-4 and TRBJ2-2; D assignment may be TRBD1 or TRBD2 (5 bases each). This CDR3 spans 14 amino acids. The V end lost 3 bases, the J end lost 2 bases, and 8 bases lay between the germline ends. From germline, CDR1 is SGHNT and CDR2 YYREEE (reference sequence). The CDR3 protein is CASSWDGNTGELFF. CDR3 nucleotide sequence: TGTGCCAGCAGCTGGGACGGAAACACCGGGGAGCTGTTTTTT.

Comments on this clonotype: A much larger clone differs by one base, so this may be a read error. The chain couples TRBV10-3 to TRBJ2-3; 9 bases map to TRBD2. This CDR3 region has 15 residues. Germline V gene data show CDR1 as ENHRY and CDR2 as SYGVKD. CDR3 coding DNA: TGTGCCACCAGTGAAACTAGCGGGAGCACAGATACGCAGTATTTT. It yields the protein CATSETSGSTDTQYF.